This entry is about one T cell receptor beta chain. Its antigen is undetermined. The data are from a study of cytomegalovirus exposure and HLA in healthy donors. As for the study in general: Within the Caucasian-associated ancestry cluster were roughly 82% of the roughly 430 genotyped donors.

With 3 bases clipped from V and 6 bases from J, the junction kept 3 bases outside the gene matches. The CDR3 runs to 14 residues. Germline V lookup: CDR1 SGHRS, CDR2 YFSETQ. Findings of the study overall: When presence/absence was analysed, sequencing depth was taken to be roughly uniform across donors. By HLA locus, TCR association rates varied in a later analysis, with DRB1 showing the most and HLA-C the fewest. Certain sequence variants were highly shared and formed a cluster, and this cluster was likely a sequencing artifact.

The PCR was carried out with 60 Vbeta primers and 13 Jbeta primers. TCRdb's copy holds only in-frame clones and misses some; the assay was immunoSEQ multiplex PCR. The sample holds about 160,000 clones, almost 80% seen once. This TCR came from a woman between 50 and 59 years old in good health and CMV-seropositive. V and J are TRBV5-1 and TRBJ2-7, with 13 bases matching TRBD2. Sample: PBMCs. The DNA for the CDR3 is TGCGCCAGCAGCTCGACTAGCGGGGGGATCGAGCAGTACTTC. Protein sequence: CASSSTSGGIEQYF.